This is a list of T cell receptor beta chains from one sample in a study of blood T cell repertoires in COVID-19. The data were produced by immunoSEQ multiplex PCR, yet TCRdb's version contains in-frame clones alone and is incomplete. The table includes about 120,000 clones, more than 75% detected once. The sequencing sample was made of peripheral blood. These receptors were obtained from a man in his 60s with acute or convalescent COVID-19. Both conserved end residues are part of each CDR3. Each record gives: D gene, V gene, clone size, J gene, CDR3 DNA, CDR3 protein. The D gene is left open where the match is weak. Size is omitted from some rows. Given values are once, few, many or a class for expanded clones.

>TRBD1|TRBV6-5|.|TRBJ1-4
TGTGCCAGCAGTCCCGGACAGGGCTGGGAAAAACTGTTTTTT
CASSPGQGWEKLFF
>.|TRBV4-2|.|TRBJ1-1
TGTGCCAGCAGCCAAGTCCAGGAGGGGACTGAAGCTTTCTTT
CASSQVQEGTEAFF
>TRBD2|TRBV6-2/TRBV6-3|.|TRBJ2-2
TGTGCCAGCAGCCGTATAAGCGGGGGAACGATTCCGAACACCGGGGAGCTGTTTTTT
CASSRISGGTIPNTGELFF
>TRBD1|TRBV29-1|.|TRBJ2-2
TGCAGCGTTCAAGGGGGCGAGAACACCGGGGAGCTGTTTTTT
CSVQGGENTGELFF
>TRBD2|TRBV12-3/TRBV12-4|.|TRBJ2-2
TGTGCCAGCAGCCCCCGGGAGGTCGGGGAGCTGTTTTTT
CASSPREVGELFF
>.|TRBV9|few|TRBJ1-2
TGTGCCAGCAGCGCGGAAGGGGGAGATAACTATGGCTACACCTTC
CASSAEGGDNYGYTF
>.|TRBV19|.|TRBJ1-2
TGTGCCAGTAGTATCGAGGGAGGAGCGGGCTACACCTTC
CASSIEGGAGYTF
>TRBD1|TRBV9|once|TRBJ1-1
TGTGCCAGCAGCGGCAAGCTGACAGGGTTCGGCACTGAAGCTTTCTTT
CASSGKLTGFGTEAFF
>TRBD2|TRBV11-2|.|TRBJ2-2
TGTGCCAGCAGCCTCCGAGGTGTTAGCGGGGTGCCCAACGGGGAGCTGTTTTTT
CASSLRGVSGVPNGELFF
>.|TRBV12-3/TRBV12-4|.|TRBJ2-3
TGTGCCAGCAGTTTGCGGGGTACAGATACGCAGTATTTT
CASSLRGTDTQYF
>TRBD2|TRBV27|.|TRBJ2-7
TGTGCCAGCAGTTCCCCCGGACTAGCTCCCTACGAGCAGTACTTC
CASSSPGLAPYEQYF
>.|TRBV2|.|TRBJ1-2
TGTGCCAGCAGTGAGGAACAGAACTATGGCTACACCTTC
CASSEEQNYGYTF
>.|TRBV19|.|TRBJ1-5
TGTGCCAGTAGTATAACCGGGCAGGGTGGTCAGCCCCAGCATTTT
CASSITGQGGQPQHF
>TRBD2|TRBV9|.|TRBJ2-3
TGTGCCAGCAGCTCGGGGACTAACACAGATACGCAGTATTTT
CASSSGTNTDTQYF
>.|TRBV9|.|TRBJ1-1
TGTGCCAGCAGTCGCGGCGTCGGCGGGTCCACTGAAGCTTTCTTT
CASSRGVGGSTEAFF
>TRBD2|TRBV5-1|.|TRBJ2-1
TGCGCCAGCAGTTTGGGACTAGCGGGAGTTGAGCAGTTCTTC
CASSLGLAGVEQFF
>TRBD1|TRBV28|.|TRBJ1-1
TGTGCCAGCAGTCTCCTAGATGGGACAGGCAGGACTGAAGCTTTCTTT
CASSLLDGTGRTEAFF